Included here is one TCR beta chain sequence, with context. Its antigen is currently unknown. This specimen comes from a study of high-grade serous ovarian cancer treatment subgroups. Study findings and constraints: Repertoire similarity ranged roughly 0.095 to 0.79 between tumors of one patient. Only CDR3 was analyzed; CDR1 and CDR2 were not. Higher neoantigen levels went with greater TCR clonal relatedness.

Assay: immunoSEQ multiplex PCR; the TCRdb copy retains only in-frame clones and omits some. Here the sample spans 990 or so clones, roughly 80% being singletons. V was clipped by 2 bases and J by 1 base, with 11 bases between them. The CDR3 runs to 15 residues. Germline CDR1 is SEHNR and CDR2 is FQNEAQ (reference sequence). Tumor samples were obtained before definitive surgery or chemotherapy. The sample comprised tumor tissue. The TCR was taken from a human donor with high-grade serous ovarian cancer. The chain is built from TRBV7-9 and TRBJ1-1; the D gene is possibly TRBD1 (6 bases). The CDR3 nucleotides read TGTGCCAGCAGCTTAAGGGGGTCCGGGAACACTGAAGCTTTCTTT. Its protein product is CASSLRGSGNTEAFF.